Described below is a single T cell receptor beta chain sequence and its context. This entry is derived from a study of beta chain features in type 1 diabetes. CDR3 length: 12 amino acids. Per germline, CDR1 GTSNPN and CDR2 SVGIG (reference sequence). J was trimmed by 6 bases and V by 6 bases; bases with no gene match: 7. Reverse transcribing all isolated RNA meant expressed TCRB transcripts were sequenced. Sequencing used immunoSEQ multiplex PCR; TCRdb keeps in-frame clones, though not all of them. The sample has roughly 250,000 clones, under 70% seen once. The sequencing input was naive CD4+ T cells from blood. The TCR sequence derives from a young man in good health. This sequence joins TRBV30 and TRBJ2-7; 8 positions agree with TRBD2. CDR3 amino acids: CACNAGGFEQYF. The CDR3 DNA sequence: TGTGCCTGCAATGCGGGGGGTTTCGAGCAGTACTTC.